These T cell receptor beta chains were read from a single sample in a study of neurological immune-mediated disorders. Each CDR3 protein is one row after TCRdb ran MiXCR on the 5' RACE reads. The data hold under 50,000 distinct CDR3 sequences, with more than 20% observed a single time. Sequenced input: PBMCs. The source is a woman between 70 and 85 years old in good health. The CDR3 runs from the conserved cysteine through the conserved F or W. A D gene is named only where the DNA matches it firmly. A row's size may be missing; if present it is once, few, many or a size class.

>TRBD1|TRBJ2-7|TRBV5-1|many
CASSPDRGEQYF
TGCGCCAGCAGCCCTGACAGGGGCGAGCAGTACTTC
>TRBD2|TRBJ2-7|TRBV5-1|many
CASSDAGVDYEQYF
TGCGCCAGCTCCGACGCGGGGGTAGACTACGAGCAGTACTTC
>TRBD1|TRBJ1-2|TRBV7-2|many
CASSSRTDRGPNYGYTF
TGTGCCAGCAGCTCCCGAACCGACAGGGGACCTAACTATGGCTACACCTTC
>TRBD2|TRBJ2-7|TRBV7-2|-
CASSPPGTSGSKSEQYF
TGTGCCAGCAGCCCCCCCGGGACTAGCGGGAGTAAGAGCGAGCAGTACTTC
>-|TRBJ2-3|TRBV20-1|many
CSARIGSRTDTQYF
TGCAGTGCTAGAATCGGGAGTCGCACAGATACGCAGTATTTT
>-|TRBJ2-7|TRBV27|many
CASSSAGRYEQYF
TGTGCCAGCAGTTCGGCCGGGAGATACGAGCAGTACTTC
>-|TRBJ2-3|TRBV5-5|-
CASSTPGSTDTQYF
TGTGCCAGCAGCACGCCCGGCAGCACAGATACGCAGTATTTT
>-|TRBJ1-2|TRBV12-3/TRBV12-4|-
CASSPNRATNYGYTF
TGTGCCAGCAGTCCCAACAGGGCGACTAACTATGGCTACACCTTC
>TRBD1|TRBJ2-3|TRBV29-1|many
CSARQGDYTDTQYF
TGCAGCGCCAGACAGGGAGACTACACAGATACGCAGTATTTT
>TRBD1|TRBJ1-4|TRBV3-1|-
CASSHAAGTENEKLFF
TGTGCCAGCAGCCACGCCGCCGGGACAGAGAATGAAAAACTGTTTTTT
>TRBD1|TRBJ1-2|TRBV4-1|many
CASSRQGTHDGYTF
TGCGCCAGCAGCCGACAGGGGACTCATGATGGCTACACCTTC
>TRBD1|TRBJ2-2|TRBV6-5|-
CASSPDWDSSNTGELFF
TGTGCCAGCAGTCCAGATTGGGACAGTTCGAACACCGGGGAGCTGTTTTTT
>-|TRBJ2-7|TRBV3-1|many
CASSRSDGHSYEQYF
TGTGCCAGCAGCCGATCGGACGGTCACTCCTACGAGCAGTACTTC
>-|TRBJ1-4|TRBV21-1|-
CASSKGGQGAGEKLFF
TGTGCCAGCAGCAAAGGGGGGCAGGGGGCCGGTGAAAAACTGTTTTTT
>-|TRBJ2-3|TRBV20-1|few
CSARVPDLGTDTQYF
TGCAGTGCTAGAGTACCAGATTTGGGCACAGATACGCAGTATTTT
>-|TRBJ2-2|TRBV5-1|many
CASSYVGDGELFF
TGCGCCAGCAGCTACGTTGGGGACGGGGAGCTGTTTTTT
>-|TRBJ1-1|TRBV4-1|many
CASSQITGFTEAFF
TGCGCCAGCAGCCAAATTACAGGGTTCACTGAAGCTTTCTTT
>-|TRBJ2-6|TRBV15|-
CATSYGSAGANVLTF
TGTGCCACCAGCTACGGGTCCGCTGGGGCCAACGTCCTGACTTTC
>-|TRBJ2-3|TRBV6-2/TRBV6-3|many
CASSSGGSGRGDTQYF
TGTGCCAGCAGCTCAGGGGGAAGCGGGAGAGGAGATACGCAGTATTTT
>TRBD1|TRBJ1-5|TRBV2|-
CASREQTGGGNQPQHF
TGTGCCAGCAGAGAACAGACAGGGGGCGGCAATCAGCCCCAGCATTTT
>-|TRBJ2-2|TRBV14|-
CASSQGVTGELFF
TGTGCCAGCAGCCAAGGGGTCACCGGGGAGCTGTTTTTT
>-|TRBJ2-7|TRBV7-2|many
CASSQGVLPSYEQYF
TGTGCCAGCAGCCAAGGGGTACTGCCCTCCTACGAGCAGTACTTC
>-|TRBJ2-1|TRBV10-1|many
CASMRDPSDEQFF
TGCGCCAGCATGAGGGACCCCTCGGATGAGCAGTTCTTC
>TRBD2|TRBJ2-3|TRBV20-1|many
CSASGTSPDTQYF
TGCAGTGCTAGCGGGACTAGCCCAGATACGCAGTATTTT
>-|TRBJ2-1|TRBV4-3|-
CASSQAAWDGGMMDEQFF
TGCGCCAGCAGCCAAGCCGCTTGGGACGGCGGGATGATGGATGAGCAGTTCTTC
>-|TRBJ1-1|TRBV9|-
CASSVAIGREAFF
TGTGCCAGCAGCGTAGCGATAGGTCGAGAAGCTTTCTTT
>-|TRBJ2-1|TRBV20-1|few
CSASRGPVGQDNDQFF
TGCAGTGCATCACGGGGACCGGTAGGGCAAGACAATGACCAGTTCTTC
>TRBD2|TRBJ2-1|TRBV27|many
CASRLAGFYNEQFF
TGTGCCAGCAGACTAGCGGGATTCTACAATGAGCAGTTCTTC
>-|TRBJ1-2|TRBV20-1|-
CSARDPGGSRGYTF
TGCAGTGCTAGAGATCCTGGCGGCTCGCGTGGCTACACCTTC
>-|TRBJ2-1|TRBV6-6|many
CASSFEGGPNEQFF
TGTGCCAGCAGTTTCGAGGGAGGTCCAAATGAGCAGTTCTTC
>-|TRBJ1-1|TRBV20-1|-
CSASPGIGTEAFF
TGCAGTGCTAGCCCGGGTATAGGCACTGAAGCTTTCTTT
>-|TRBJ2-7|TRBV20-1|many
CSAAAQGRDSGEQYF
TGCAGTGCAGCGGCCCAAGGACGGGATTCCGGCGAGCAGTACTTC
>-|TRBJ2-5|TRBV20-1|many
CSARRAQETQYF
TGCAGTGCTAGAAGGGCTCAAGAGACCCAGTACTTC
>-|TRBJ1-2|TRBV6-2/TRBV6-3|many
CASSQGHLYGYTF
TGTGCCAGCTCCCAAGGGCATCTCTATGGCTACACCTTC
>-|TRBJ2-2|TRBV5-1|many
CASSLEGPGELFF
TGCGCCAGCAGCTTGGAGGGTCCCGGGGAGCTGTTTTTT
>-|TRBJ2-5|TRBV7-7|many
CASSPQRGETQYF
TGTGCCAGCAGCCCTCAGAGGGGAGAGACCCAGTACTTC
>-|TRBJ1-2|TRBV7-2|many
CASSSAGTYYGYTF
TGTGCCAGCAGTTCCGCCGGGACATACTATGGCTACACCTTC
>TRBD1|TRBJ2-5|TRBV5-1|-
CASSLGDRVRETQYF
TGCGCCAGCAGCTTGGGCGACAGGGTTAGGGAGACCCAGTACTTC
>TRBD2|TRBJ2-1|TRBV5-1|many
CASSAIAGDYNEQFF
TGCGCCAGCAGCGCGATAGCGGGAGATTACAATGAGCAGTTCTTC
>-|TRBJ1-6|TRBV7-2|many
CASSLEGGRYSPLHF
TGTGCCAGCAGCTTAGAGGGGGGGCGTTATTCACCCCTCCACTTT
>-|TRBJ2-1|TRBV12-3/TRBV12-4|many
CASSLALGRDISYNEQFF
TGTGCCAGCAGTTTAGCCTTAGGCCGGGACATCTCCTACAATGAGCAGTTCTTC
>-|TRBJ2-7|TRBV12-3/TRBV12-4|many
CASSLGGTYEQYF
TGTGCCAGCAGTTTGGGGGGAACCTACGAGCAGTACTTC
>-|TRBJ1-2|TRBV16|-
CASSQGGRVSGYTF
TGTGCCAGCAGTCAAGGCGGCAGGGTGTCTGGCTACACCTTC
>-|TRBJ2-3|TRBV11-3|-
CASSFYPADTQYF
TGTGCTAGCAGCTTTTATCCGGCGGATACGCAGTATTTT
>-|TRBJ2-7|TRBV20-1|many
CSARDPRPWYHEQYF
TGCAGTGCTAGAGATCCCAGGCCGTGGTACCACGAGCAGTACTTC
>-|TRBJ2-1|TRBV11-2|many
CASSLGASAYNEQFF
TGTGCCAGCAGCTTAGGGGCTAGCGCCTACAATGAGCAGTTCTTC